The source of this TCR beta chain is a study of glioma-infiltrating T cells. Study results and limitations: Non-neoplastic patients had below-expected tissue-blood divergence, while all gliomas exceeded expectation.

About this clonotype: Antigen: not known. A much more abundant neighbour one base away suggests this may be a read error.

Amplification of TCR alpha and beta CDR3 regions from RNA used iRepertoire nested multiplex PCR. Each CDR3 protein is one row after TCRdb ran MiXCR on the multiplex PCR reads. This table has about 180,000 distinct CDR3 sequences, roughly 45% appearing once. This clonotype originated in a human donor with low-grade glioma or glioblastoma, undergoing nonglioma brain surgery, or in good health (not recorded which). Sequencing was done on a sample of glioma tissue, nonneoplastic brain tissue, or PBMCs (not recorded which).

The CDR3 protein is CASSNGTSGYYEQYF. CDR3 nucleotide sequence: TGTGCCAGCAGTAACGGGACTAGCGGGTACTACGAGCAGTACTTC. The chain couples TRBV28 to TRBJ2-7, with 12 bases fitting TRBD2. Germline V lookup: CDR1 MDHEN, CDR2 SYDVKM. CDR3 length equals 15 residues. V dropped 5 bases and J dropped 3; count of bases not matched to a gene: 5.